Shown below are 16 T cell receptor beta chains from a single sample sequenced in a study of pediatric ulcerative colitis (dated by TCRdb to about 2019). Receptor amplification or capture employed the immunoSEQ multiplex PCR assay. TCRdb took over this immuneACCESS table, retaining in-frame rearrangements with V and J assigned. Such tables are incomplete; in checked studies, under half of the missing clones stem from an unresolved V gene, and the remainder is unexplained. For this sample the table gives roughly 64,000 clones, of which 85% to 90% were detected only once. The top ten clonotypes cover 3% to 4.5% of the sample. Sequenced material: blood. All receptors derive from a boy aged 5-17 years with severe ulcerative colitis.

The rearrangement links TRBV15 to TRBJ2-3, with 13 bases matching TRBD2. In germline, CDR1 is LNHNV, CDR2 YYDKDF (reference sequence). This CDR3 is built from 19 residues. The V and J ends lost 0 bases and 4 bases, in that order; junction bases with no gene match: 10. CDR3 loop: CATSRDSTSGRARPDTQYF. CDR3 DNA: TGTGCCACCAGCAGAGACTCCACTAGCGGGAGGGCCAGGCCAGATACGCAGTATTTT.

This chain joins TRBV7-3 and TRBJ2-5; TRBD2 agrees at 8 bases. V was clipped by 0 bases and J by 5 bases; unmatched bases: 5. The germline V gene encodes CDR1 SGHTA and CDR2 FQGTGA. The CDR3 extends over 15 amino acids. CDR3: CASSLTGAGVETQYF. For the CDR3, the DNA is TGTGCCAGCAGCTTAACGGGAGCGGGAGTGGAGACCCAGTACTTC. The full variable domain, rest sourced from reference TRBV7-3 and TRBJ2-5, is GAGVSQTPSNKVTEKGKYVELRCDPISGHTALYWYRQSLGQGPEFLIYFQGTGAADDSGLPNDRFFAVRPEGSVSTLKIQRTERGDSAVYLCASSLTGAGVETQYFGPGTRLLVL.

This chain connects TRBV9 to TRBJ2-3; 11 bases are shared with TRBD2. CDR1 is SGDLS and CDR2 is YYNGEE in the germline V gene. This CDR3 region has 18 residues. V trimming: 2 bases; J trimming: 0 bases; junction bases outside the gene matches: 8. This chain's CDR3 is CASSVSGRALGSTDTQYF. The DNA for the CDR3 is TGTGCCAGCAGCGTTAGCGGGAGGGCCCTAGGTAGCACAGATACGCAGTATTTT.

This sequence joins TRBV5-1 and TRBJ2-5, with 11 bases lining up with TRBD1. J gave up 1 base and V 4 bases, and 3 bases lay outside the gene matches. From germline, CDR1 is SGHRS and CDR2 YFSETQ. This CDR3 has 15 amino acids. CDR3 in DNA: TGCGCCAGCAGCGGGACAGGGGGTTCCCAAGAGACCCAGTACTTC. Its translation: CASSGTGGSQETQYF.

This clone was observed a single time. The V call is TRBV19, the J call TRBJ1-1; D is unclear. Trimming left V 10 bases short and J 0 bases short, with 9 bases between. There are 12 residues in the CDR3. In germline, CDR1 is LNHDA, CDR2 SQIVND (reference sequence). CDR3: CATIGLNTEAFF. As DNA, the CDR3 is TGTGCCACGATTGGGCTGAACACTGAAGCTTTCTTT.

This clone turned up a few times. Written as DNA, the CDR3 is TGTGCCAGCAGCTTGGACGCCAATCAGCCCCAGCATTTT. It is translated as CASSLDANQPQHF. This chain links TRBV7-8 with TRBJ1-5; D is unresolved. Trimming pared 3 bases from V and 3 bases from J, leaving 6 bases between. Germline V gene lookup returns CDR1 SGHVS and CDR2 FQNEAQ. The CDR3 totals 13 residues. The variable domain in full, completed from reference TRBV7-8 and TRBJ1-5, reads GAGVSQSPRYKVAKRGQDVALRCDPISGHVSLFWYQQALGQGPEFLTYFQNEAQLDKSGLPSDRFFAERPEGSVSTLKIQRTQQEDSAVYLCASSLDANQPQHFGDGTRLSIL.

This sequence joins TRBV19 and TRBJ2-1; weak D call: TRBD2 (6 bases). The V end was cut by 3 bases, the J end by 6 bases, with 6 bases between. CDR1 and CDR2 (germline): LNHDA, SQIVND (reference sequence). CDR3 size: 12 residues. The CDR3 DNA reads TGTGCCAGTAGTATCGGGGGCAATGAGCAGTTCTTC. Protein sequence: CASSIGGNEQFF.

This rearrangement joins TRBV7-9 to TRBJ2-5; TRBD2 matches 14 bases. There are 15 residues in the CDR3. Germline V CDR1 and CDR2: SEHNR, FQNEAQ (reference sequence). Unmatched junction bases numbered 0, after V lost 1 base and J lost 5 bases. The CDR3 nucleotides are TGTGCCAGCAGCTTAGGGACTAGCGGGAGGGAGACCCAGTACTTC. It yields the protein CASSLGTSGRETQYF. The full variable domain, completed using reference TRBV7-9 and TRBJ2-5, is DTGVSQNPRHKITKRGQNVTFRCDPISEHNRLYWYRQTLGQGPEFLTYFQNEAQLEKSRLLSDRFSAERPKGSFSTLEIQRTEQGDSAMYLCASSLGTSGRETQYFGPGTRLLVL.

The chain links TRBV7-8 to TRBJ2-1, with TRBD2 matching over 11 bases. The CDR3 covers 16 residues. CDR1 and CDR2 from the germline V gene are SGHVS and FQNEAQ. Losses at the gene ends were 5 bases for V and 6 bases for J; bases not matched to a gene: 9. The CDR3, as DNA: TGTGCCAGCAGCCGGACTAGTAGCGGGGGGGCCAATGAGCAGTTCTTC. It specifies CASSRTSSGGANEQFF.

CDR3 sequence reads: CASGGDSEYEQYF. CDR3 DNA: TGTGCTAGTGGTGGCGACAGCGAGTACGAGCAGTACTTC. The chain recombines TRBV12-5 with TRBJ2-7; a possible D gene is TRBD1 (5 bases). The germline gives CDR1 LGHNT, CDR2 FRNRAP. The CDR3 extends over 13 amino acids. The V and J ends lost 5 bases and 4 bases respectively, with 12 bases between them.

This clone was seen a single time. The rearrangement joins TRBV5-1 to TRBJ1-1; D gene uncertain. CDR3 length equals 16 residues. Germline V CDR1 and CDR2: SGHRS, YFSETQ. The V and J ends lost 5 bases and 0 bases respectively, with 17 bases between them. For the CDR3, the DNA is TGCGCCAGCAGTCACAGCCCCCTCTTTATGAACACTGAAGCTTTCTTT. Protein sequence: CASSHSPLFMNTEAFF. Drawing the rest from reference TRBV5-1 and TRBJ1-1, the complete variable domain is KAGVTQTPRYLIKTRGQQVTLSCSPISGHRSVSWYQQTPGQGLQFLFEYFSETQRNKGNFPGRFSGRQFSNSRSEMNVSTLELGDSALYLCASSHSPLFMNTEAFFGQGTRLTVV.

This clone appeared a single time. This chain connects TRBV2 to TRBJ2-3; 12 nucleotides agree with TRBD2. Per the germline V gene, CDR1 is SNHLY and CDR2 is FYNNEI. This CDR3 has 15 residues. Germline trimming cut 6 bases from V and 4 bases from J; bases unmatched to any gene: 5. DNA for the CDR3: TGTGCCAGCAGCGAGACTAGCGGGAGTTCAGATACGCAGTATTTT. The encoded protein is CASSETSGSSDTQYF.

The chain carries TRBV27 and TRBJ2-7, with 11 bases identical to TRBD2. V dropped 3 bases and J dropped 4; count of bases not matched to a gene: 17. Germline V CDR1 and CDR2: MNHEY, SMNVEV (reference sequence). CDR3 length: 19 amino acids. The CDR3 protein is CASSFSGLAGGALTYEQYF. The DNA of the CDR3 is TGTGCCAGCAGTTTCTCCGGACTAGCGGGTGGGGCGCTTACTTACGAGCAGTACTTC.

This CDR3 is CASSQGAWDEKLFF. The CDR3 DNA sequence: TGTGCCAGCAGTCAGGGGGCGTGGGACGAAAAACTGTTTTTT. This chain joins TRBV6-5 and TRBJ1-4; 8 nucleotides agree with TRBD1. The CDR3 totals 14 residues. Germline CDR1 is MNHEY and CDR2 is SVGAGI. V lost 5 bases, J lost 8 bases, and 7 bases stayed unmatched.

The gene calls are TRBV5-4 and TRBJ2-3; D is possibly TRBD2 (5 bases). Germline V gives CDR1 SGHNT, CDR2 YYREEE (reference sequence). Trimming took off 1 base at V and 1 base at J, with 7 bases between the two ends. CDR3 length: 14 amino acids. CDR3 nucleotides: TGTGCCAGCAGCTTGCTTAGCGGCACAGATACGCAGTATTTT. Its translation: CASSLLSGTDTQYF.

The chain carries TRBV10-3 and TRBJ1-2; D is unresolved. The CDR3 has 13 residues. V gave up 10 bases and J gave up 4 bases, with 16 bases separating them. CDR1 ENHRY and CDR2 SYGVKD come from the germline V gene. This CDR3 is CATLMGAGYGYTF. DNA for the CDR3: TGTGCCACCCTAATGGGAGCGGGCTATGGCTACACCTTC.